The source of this TCR beta chain is a study of blood T cell repertoires in COVID-19. On the study more broadly: Acute and convalescent COVID-19 samples came from the United States, Italy and Spain. From T cells, B-cell-depleted T cells, or PBMCs came the material, which was cDNA or gDNA.

As processed by the authors: Reference gene primer amplification yielded estimated nucleated cell counts. Sequenced by immunoSEQ multiplex PCR; TCRdb stores in-frame clones only, minus some. The DNA was the basis for D and trimming; V, J and clone size are from that table. Here the sample spans about 42,000 clones, about 91% being singletons. This CDR3 has 12 amino acids. Trimming removed 6 bases from V and 4 bases from J; junction bases left unmatched: 6. Germline CDR1 and CDR2: SQVTM and ANQGSEA. This chain uses TRBV29-1 with TRBJ2-7; 7 positions agree with TRBD1. The receptor's source is a human donor in a cohort sampled during active COVID-19. The sequenced material came from peripheral blood. Here the CDR3 DNA reads TGCAGCGTGACAGGGCGGTCGTACGAGCAGTACTTC. Translation: CSVTGRSYEQYF.